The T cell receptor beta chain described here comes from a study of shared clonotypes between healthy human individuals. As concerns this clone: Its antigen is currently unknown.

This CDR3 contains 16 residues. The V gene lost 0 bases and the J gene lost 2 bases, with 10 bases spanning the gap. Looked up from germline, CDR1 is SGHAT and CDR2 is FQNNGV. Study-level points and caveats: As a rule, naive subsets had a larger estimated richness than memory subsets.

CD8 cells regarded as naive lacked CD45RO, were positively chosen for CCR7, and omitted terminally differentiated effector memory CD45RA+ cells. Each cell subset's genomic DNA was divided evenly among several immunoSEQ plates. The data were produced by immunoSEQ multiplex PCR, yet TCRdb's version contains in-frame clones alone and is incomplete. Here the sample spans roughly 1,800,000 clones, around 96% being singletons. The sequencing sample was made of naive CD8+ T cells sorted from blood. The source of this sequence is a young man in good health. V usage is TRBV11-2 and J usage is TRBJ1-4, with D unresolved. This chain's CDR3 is CASSLDQRATNEKLFF. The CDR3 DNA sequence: TGTGCCAGCAGCTTAGATCAAAGGGCTACTAATGAAAAACTGTTTTTT. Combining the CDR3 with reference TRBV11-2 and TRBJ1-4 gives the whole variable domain EAGVAQSPRYKIIEKRQSVAFWCNPISGHATLYWYQQILGQGPKLLIQFQNNGVVDDSQLPKDRFSAERLKGVDSTLKIQPAKLEDSAVYLCASSLDQRATNEKLFFGSGTQLSVL.